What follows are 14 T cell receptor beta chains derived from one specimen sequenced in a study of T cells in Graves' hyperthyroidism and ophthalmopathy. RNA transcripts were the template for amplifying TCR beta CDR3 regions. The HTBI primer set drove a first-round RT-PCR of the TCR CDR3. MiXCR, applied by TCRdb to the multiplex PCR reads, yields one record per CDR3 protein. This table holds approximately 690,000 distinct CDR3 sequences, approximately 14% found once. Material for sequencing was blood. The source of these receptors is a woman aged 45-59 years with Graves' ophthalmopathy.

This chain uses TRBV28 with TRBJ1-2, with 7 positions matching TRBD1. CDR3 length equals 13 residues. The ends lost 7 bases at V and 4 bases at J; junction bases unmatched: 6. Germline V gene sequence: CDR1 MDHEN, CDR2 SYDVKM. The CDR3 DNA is TGTGCCAGCATCAGGGGGTCGAGCTATGGCTACACCTTC. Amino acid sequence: CASIRGSSYGYTF.

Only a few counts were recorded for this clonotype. CDR3 sequence: CASKGPNLFGELFF. The CDR3 coding sequence is TGTGCCAGCAAAGGACCTAATCTCTTCGGGGAGCTGTTTTTT. The chain carries TRBV6-1 and TRBJ2-2; no reliable D call. The CDR3 is 14 residues long. With 7 bases removed from V and 7 bases from J, the gap between germline ends came to 16 bases. Germline CDR1 reads MNHNS; CDR2 reads SASEGT.

CDR3 loop: CASSYTTPRNNEQFF. The CDR3 DNA follows: TGTGCCAGCAGCTATACTACACCGAGAAACAATGAGCAGTTCTTC. The chain combines TRBV6-2 or TRBV6-3 with TRBJ2-1; no clear D gene. With 6 bases removed from V and 5 bases from J, the gap between germline ends came to 17 bases. CDR1 and CDR2 (germline): MNHEY, SVGEGT. There are 15 residues in the CDR3.

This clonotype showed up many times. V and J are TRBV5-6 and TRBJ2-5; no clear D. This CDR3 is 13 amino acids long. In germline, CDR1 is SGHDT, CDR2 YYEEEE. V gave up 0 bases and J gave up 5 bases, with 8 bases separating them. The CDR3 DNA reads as TGTGCCAGCAGCTTGGGGACCTGGGAGACCCAGTACTTC. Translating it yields CASSLGTWETQYF.

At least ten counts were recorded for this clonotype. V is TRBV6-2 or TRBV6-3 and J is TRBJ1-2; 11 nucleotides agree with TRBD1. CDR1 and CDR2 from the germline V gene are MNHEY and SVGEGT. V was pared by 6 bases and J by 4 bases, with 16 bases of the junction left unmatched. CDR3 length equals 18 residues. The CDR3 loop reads CASRVNRDRGSLAYGYTF. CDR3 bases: TGTGCCAGCAGAGTGAACCGGGACAGGGGGTCCCTGGCCTATGGCTACACCTTC.

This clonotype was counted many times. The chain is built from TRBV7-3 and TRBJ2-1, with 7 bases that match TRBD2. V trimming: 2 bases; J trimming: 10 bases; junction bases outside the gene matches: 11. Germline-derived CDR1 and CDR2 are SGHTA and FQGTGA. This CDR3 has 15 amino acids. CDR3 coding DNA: TGTGCCAGCAGCTTAGATGAGCTAGCGGAAACCGAGCAGTTCTTC. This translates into CASSLDELAETEQFF.

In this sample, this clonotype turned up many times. The CDR3 sequence is CASSYHGLAGVPAPDTQYF. The CDR3 coding sequence is TGTGCCAGCAGTTACCACGGACTAGCGGGAGTCCCCGCACCAGATACGCAGTATTTT. The rearrangement uses TRBV6-2 or TRBV6-3 and TRBJ2-3; 13 nucleotides agree with TRBD2. Germline trimming cut 2 bases from V and 4 bases from J; bases unmatched to any gene: 12. The CDR3 has 19 residues. Germline V gene lookup returns CDR1 MNHEY and CDR2 SVGEGT.

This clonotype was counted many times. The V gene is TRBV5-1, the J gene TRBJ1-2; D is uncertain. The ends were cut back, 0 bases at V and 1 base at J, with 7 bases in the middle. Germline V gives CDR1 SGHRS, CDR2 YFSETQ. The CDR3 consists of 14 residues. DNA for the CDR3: TGCGCCAGCAGCTTGGGGGCAGATAACTATGGCTACACCTTC. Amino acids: CASSLGADNYGYTF.

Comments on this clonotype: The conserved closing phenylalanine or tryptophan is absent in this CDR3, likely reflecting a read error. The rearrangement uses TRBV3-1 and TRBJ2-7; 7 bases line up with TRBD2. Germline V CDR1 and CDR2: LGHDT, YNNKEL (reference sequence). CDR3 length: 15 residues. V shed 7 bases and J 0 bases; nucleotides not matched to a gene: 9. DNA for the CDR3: TGTGCCAGCACTCCCAGCGGGACCCTCTCCTACGAGCAGTACCTC. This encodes CASTPSGTLSYEQYL.

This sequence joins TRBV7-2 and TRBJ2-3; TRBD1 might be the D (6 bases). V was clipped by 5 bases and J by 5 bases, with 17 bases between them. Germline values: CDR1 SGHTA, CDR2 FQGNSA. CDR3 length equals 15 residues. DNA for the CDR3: TGTGCCAGCAGCAAACTTGACAGGAACCTAGATACGCAGTATTTT. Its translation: CASSKLDRNLDTQYF.

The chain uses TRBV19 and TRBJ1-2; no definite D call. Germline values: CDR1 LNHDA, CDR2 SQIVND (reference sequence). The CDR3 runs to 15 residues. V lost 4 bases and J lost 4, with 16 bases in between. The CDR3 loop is CASSSRSAAVYGYTF. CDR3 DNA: TGTGCCAGTAGTAGTAGGTCTGCGGCGGTCTATGGCTACACCTTC.

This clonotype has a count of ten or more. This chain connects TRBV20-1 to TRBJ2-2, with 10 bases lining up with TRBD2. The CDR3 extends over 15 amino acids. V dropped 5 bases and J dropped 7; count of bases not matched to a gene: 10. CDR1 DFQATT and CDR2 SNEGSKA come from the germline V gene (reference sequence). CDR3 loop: CSALPAGGPDGELFF. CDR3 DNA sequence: TGCAGTGCTCTACCAGCGGGAGGGCCGGACGGGGAGCTGTTTTTT.

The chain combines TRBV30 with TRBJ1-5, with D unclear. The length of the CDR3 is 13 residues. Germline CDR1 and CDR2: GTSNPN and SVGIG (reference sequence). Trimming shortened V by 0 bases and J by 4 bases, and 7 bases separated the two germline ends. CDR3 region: CAWSVYVNQPQHF. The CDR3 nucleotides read TGTGCCTGGAGTGTATACGTAAATCAGCCCCAGCATTTT.

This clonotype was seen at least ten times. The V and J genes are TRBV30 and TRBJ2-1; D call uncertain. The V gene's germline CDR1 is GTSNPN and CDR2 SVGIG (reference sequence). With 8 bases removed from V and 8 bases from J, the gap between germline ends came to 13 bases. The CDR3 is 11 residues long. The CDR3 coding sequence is TGTGCCACACAGTCCATGGATGAGCAGTTCTTC. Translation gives CATQSMDEQFF.